This T cell receptor (beta chain) is drawn from a study of beta chain features in type 1 diabetes. The study, taken as a whole, reports: Significant though moderate, a shortening of TCRB CDR3s appeared in all four CD4+ subsets of Type 1 diabetes patients.

The whole isolated RNA underwent reverse transcription, so sequencing captured expressed TCRB transcripts. Clones were read by immunoSEQ multiplex PCR, and TCRdb kept only the in-frame ones, dropping some. The sample consists of roughly 300,000 clones, around an eighth of them appearing once. Each population that was sorted was more than 95% pure. Comments on this clone: Antigen: not known.

Germline lookup yields CDR1 SGHTA and CDR2 FQGNSA. CDR3 length equals 13 residues. The V and J ends lost 5 bases and 9 bases respectively, with 14 bases between them. The source material was naive CD4+ T cells from blood. This chain uses TRBV7-2 with TRBJ2-4, with D uncertain. The TCR was taken from a man in his thirties or forties with type 1 diabetes. DNA of the CDR3: TGTGCCAGCAGCCCCCAGGCCCGCAGCATTCAGTACTTC. Protein product: CASSPQARSIQYF.